The 5 T cell receptor beta chains in this list originate from one sample, sequenced in a study of blood T cell repertoires in COVID-19. Sequencing used immunoSEQ multiplex PCR; TCRdb keeps in-frame clones, though not all of them. The sample holds about 250,000 clones, about 91% seen once. The specimen sequenced was PBMCs or T cells enriched from blood (not recorded which). The receptors stem from a woman aged 25 to 39 with acute COVID-19.

The rearrangement joins TRBV10-3 to TRBJ2-7, with 9 bases matching TRBD1. The V segment lost 10 bases and the J segment 0 bases; nucleotides outside the gene matches: 7. The germline V gene encodes CDR1 ENHRY and CDR2 SYGVKD. CDR3 length: 14 residues. CDR3 region: CASTGTGSSYEQYF. The CDR3 region has the DNA TGTGCCAGCACCGGGACAGGGAGCTCCTACGAGCAGTACTTC.

The chain is built from TRBV3-1 (or the pseudogene TRBV3-2) and TRBJ1-6; no reliable D call. Trimming removed 0 bases from V and 7 bases from J, with 10 bases in between. Germline V gives CDR1 LGHDT, CDR2 YNNKEL (reference sequence). This CDR3 has 15 amino acids. The CDR3 loop reads CASSQDLDSNSPLHF. The DNA for the CDR3 is TGTGCCAGCAGCCAAGATTTGGACTCCAATTCACCCCTCCACTTT.

The chain couples TRBV6-6 to TRBJ2-1; D is perhaps TRBD1 (6 bases). The CDR3 loop spans 15 amino acids. Germline-derived CDR1 and CDR2 are MNHNY and SVGAGI (reference sequence). Trimming removed 0 bases from V and 5 bases from J, with 11 bases in between. DNA of the CDR3: TGTGCCAGCAGTTACTCGAGACAGGAACACAATGAGCAGTTCTTC. This translates into CASSYSRQEHNEQFF.

A few counts support this clone. This chain joins TRBV6-1 and TRBJ2-1; perhaps TRBD1 as D (5 bases). With 3 bases removed from V and 1 base from J, the gap between germline ends came to 13 bases. The CDR3 is 16 amino acids. Germline V gives CDR1 MNHNS, CDR2 SASEGT. The CDR3 sequence: CASSDRSHRSYNEQFF. As DNA, the CDR3 is TGTGCCAGCAGTGACCGGTCTCACAGGTCCTACAATGAGCAGTTCTTC.

This chain uses TRBV3-1 (or the pseudogene TRBV3-2) with TRBJ1-4; weak D call: TRBD1 (6 bases). This CDR3 contains 14 residues. Germline CDR1 reads LGHDT; CDR2 reads YNNKEL (reference sequence). V was cut by 2 bases and J by 6 bases, with 10 bases left in between. In DNA, the CDR3 is TGTGCCAGCAGCCAAAGGGGGTCGGATGAAAAACTGTTTTTT. It is translated as CASSQRGSDEKLFF.